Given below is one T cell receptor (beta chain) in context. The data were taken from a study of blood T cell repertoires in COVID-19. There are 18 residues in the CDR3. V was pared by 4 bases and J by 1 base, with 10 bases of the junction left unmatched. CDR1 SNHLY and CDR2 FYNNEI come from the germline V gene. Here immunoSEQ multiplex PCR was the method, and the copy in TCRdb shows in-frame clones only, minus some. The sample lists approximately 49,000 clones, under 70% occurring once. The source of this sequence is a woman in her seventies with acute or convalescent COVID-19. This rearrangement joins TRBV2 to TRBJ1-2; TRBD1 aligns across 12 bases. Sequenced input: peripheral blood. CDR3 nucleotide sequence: TGTGCCAGCAGTGGGGGACCGGGACAGGGGGCCATTAACTATGGCTACACCTTC. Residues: CASSGGPGQGAINYGYTF.